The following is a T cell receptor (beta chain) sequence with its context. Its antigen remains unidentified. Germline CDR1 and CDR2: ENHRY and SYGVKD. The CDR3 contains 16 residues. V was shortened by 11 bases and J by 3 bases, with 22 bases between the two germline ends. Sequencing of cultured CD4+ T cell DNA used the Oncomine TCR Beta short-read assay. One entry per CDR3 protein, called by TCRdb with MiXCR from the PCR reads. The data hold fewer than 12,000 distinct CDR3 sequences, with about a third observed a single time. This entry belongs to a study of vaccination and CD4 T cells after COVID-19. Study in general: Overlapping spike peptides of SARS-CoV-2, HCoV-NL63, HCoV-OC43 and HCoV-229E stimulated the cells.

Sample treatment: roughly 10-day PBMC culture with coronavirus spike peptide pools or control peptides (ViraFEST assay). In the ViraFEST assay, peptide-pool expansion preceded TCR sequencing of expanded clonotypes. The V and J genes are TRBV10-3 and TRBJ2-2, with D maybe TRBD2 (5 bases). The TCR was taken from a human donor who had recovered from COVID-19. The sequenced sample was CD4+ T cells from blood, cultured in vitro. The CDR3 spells CAHETRGLMDTGELFF. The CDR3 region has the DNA TGTGCCCACGAAACACGAGGGCTGATGGACACCGGGGAGCTGTTTTTT.